This T cell receptor beta chain was sequenced during a study of response to subunit inactivated influenza vaccine. TCRdb called the RT-PCR reads again in MiXCR, with one record for every CDR3 protein. The table lists roughly 170,000 distinct CDR3 sequences, around 8.8% of them singletons, with about a tenth in the top ten. This clonotype was detected a few times. Its antigen is unknown. General study findings and limits: The study's authors posited that every seasonal influenza vaccination enlists few new T cells.

CDR1 is DFQATT and CDR2 is SNEGSKA in the germline V gene (reference sequence). The CDR3 consists of 12 residues. V lost 5 bases, J lost 3 bases, and 8 bases lay in between. The sample consisted of non-naive T cells sorted from PBMCs, taken on the day of vaccination. J is TRBJ2-1 and V is TRBV20-1; no firm D call. This clonotype was sampled from a man aged 45-60 years who received an inactivated influenza vaccine. CDR3 amino acids: CSARPSYNEQFF. For the CDR3, the DNA is TGCAGTGCTCGTCCGAGCTACAATGAGCAGTTCTTC.